This T cell receptor beta chain was profiled in a study of blood T cell repertoires in COVID-19. Study details: Sources were T cells, B-cell-depleted T cells, or PBMCs; the material itself was cDNA or gDNA.

Authors' processing steps: Counts of nucleated cells, estimated from reference gene primer amplification, were obtained. The assay was immunoSEQ multiplex PCR, and TCRdb's table has in-frame clones only and misses some. For V, J and clone size, that table is used; D and trimming come from the DNA. The data hold around 220,000 clones, with 84% observed a single time. V lost 2 bases and J lost 6, with 8 bases in between. Germline assignment: CDR1 LGHDT and CDR2 YNNKEL (reference sequence). The CDR3 is 14 residues long. Sequencing was done on a sample of peripheral blood. The clonotype was recovered from a man in his thirties or forties with active or convalescent COVID-19. The chain is built from TRBV3-1 (or the pseudogene TRBV3-2) and TRBJ1-6, with D tentatively TRBD1 (5 bases). This chain's CDR3 is CASSQPDSNSPLHF. The CDR3 coding sequence is TGTGCCAGCAGCCAACCAGACAGTAATTCACCCCTCCACTTT.